This T cell receptor (beta chain) was profiled in a study of metastatic and nonmetastatic thyroid tumors. Original methodology: A distant-metastasis classifier for papillary thyroid cancer was built using CDR3 differences across clinicopathological groups. MiXCR re-clonotyped the PCR reads for TCRdb. The V and J calls shown here were made by TCRdb, not taken from the authors' results. The sample includes about 21,000 clones, under 45% of them seen just once. This clone was found once. All patients reached thyroid surgery having received no treatment beforehand. The specimen sequenced was tumor tissue. The sequence was obtained from a female donor with papillary thyroid cancer or a benign thyroid nodule (not recorded which). Some clones in this sample may be carry-over from other donors' samples.

DNA for the CDR3: TGTGCCAGCAGCTTAGATCTAGGGAATGGCTACACCTTC. Translated: CASSLDLGNGYTF. The gene calls are TRBV11-2 and TRBJ1-2; no definite D call. V was trimmed by 0 bases and J by 6 bases, leaving 8 bases between them. Germline CDR1 SGHAT, CDR2 FQNNGV. The CDR3 length is 13 residues.